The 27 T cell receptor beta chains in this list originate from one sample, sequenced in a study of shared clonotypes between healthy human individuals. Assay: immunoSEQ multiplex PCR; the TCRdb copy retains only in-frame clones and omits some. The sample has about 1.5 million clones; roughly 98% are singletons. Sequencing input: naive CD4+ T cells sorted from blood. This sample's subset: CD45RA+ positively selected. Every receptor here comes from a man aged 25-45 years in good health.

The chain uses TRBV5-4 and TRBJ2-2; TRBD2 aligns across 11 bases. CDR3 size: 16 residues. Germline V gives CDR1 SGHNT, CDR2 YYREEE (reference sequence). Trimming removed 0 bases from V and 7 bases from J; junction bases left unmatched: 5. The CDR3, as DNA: TGTGCCAGCAGCTTGGCGGCTAGCGGGAGGATCGGGGAGCTGTTTTTT. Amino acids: CASSLAASGRIGELFF.

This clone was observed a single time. The CDR3 loop reads CASTEALLAKNIQYF. The CDR3 region has the DNA TGTGCCAGCACCGAGGCCTTACTAGCCAAAAACATTCAGTACTTC. This chain connects TRBV2 to TRBJ2-4; D is undetermined. CDR1 is SNHLY, CDR2 FYNNEI, per germline. This CDR3 region has 15 residues. The V gene lost 7 bases and the J gene lost 0 bases, with 13 bases spanning the gap. Supplemented by reference TRBV2 and TRBJ2-4, the full variable domain reads EPEVTQTPSHQVTQMGQEVILRCVPISNHLYFYWYRQILGQKVEFLVSFYNNEISEKSEIFDDQFSVERPDGSNFTLKIRSTKLEDSAMYFCASTEALLAKNIQYFGAGTRLSVL.

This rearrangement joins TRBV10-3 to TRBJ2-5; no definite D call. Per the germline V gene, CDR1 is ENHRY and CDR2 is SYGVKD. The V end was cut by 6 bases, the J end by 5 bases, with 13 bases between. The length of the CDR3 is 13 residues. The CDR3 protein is CAIRDVPTETQYF. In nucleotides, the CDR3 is TGTGCCATCAGAGACGTACCGACTGAGACCCAGTACTTC.

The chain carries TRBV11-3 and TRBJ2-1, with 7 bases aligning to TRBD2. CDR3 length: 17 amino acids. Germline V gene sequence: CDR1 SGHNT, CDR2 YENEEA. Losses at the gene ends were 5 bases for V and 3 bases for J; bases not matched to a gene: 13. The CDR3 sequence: CASSTLPAGKGYNEQFF. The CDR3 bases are TGTGCCAGCAGCACTCTACCAGCGGGAAAGGGCTACAATGAGCAGTTCTTC.

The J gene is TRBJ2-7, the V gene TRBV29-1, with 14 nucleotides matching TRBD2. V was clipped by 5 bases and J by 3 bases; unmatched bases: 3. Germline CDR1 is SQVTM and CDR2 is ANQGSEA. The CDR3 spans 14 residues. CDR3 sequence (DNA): TGCAGCGTTATAGGACTAGCGGGAGGCTACGAGCAGTACTTC. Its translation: CSVIGLAGGYEQYF.

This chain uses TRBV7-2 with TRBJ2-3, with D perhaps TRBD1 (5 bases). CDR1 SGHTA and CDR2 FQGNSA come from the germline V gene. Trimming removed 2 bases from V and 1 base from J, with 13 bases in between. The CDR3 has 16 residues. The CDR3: CASSLQGVVRTDTQYF. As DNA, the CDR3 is TGTGCCAGCAGCTTACAGGGTGTCGTGCGCACAGATACGCAGTATTTT.

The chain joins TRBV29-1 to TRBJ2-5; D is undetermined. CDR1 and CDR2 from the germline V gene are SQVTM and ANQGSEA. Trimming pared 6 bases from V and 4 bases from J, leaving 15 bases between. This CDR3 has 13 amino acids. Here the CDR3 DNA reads TGCAGCGTAGGACCAATCTTGGCAGAGACCCAGTACTTC. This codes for CSVGPILAETQYF.

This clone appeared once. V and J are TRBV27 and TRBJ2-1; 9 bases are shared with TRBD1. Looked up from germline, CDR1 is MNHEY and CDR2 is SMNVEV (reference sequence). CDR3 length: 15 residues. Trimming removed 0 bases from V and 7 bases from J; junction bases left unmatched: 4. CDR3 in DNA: TGTGCCAGCAGTTTATCGGGACAGGGCCTAAATGAGCAGTTCTTC. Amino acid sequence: CASSLSGQGLNEQFF.

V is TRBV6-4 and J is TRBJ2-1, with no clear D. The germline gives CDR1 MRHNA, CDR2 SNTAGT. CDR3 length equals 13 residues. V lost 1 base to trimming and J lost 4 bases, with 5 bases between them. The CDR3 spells CASSDWAYNEQFF. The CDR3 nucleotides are TGTGCCAGCAGTGACTGGGCATACAATGAGCAGTTCTTC.

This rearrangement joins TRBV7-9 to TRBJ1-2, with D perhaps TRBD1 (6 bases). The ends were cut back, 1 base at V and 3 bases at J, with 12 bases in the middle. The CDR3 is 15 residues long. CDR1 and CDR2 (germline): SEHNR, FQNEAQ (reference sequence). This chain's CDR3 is CASSLVRQAYYGYTF. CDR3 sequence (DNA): TGTGCCAGCAGCTTAGTGCGACAGGCTTACTATGGCTACACCTTC.

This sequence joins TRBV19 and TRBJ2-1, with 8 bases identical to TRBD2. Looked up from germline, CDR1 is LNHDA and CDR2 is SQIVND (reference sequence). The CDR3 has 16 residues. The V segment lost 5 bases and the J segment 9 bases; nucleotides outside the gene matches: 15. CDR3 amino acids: CASSFLKVGTSSEQFF. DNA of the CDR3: TGTGCCAGTAGTTTCCTCAAAGTGGGGACTAGTTCTGAGCAGTTCTTC.

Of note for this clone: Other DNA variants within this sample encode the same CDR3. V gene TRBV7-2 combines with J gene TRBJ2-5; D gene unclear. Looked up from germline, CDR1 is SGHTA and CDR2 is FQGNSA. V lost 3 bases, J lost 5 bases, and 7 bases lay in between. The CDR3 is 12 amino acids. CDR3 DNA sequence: TGTGCCAGCAGCTTTTTGAGGGAGACCCAGTACTTC. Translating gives CASSFLRETQYF.

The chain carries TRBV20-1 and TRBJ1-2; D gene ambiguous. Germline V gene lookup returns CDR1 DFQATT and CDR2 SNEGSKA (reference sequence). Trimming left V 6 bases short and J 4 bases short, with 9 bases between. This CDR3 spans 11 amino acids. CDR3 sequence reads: CSASGFYGYTF. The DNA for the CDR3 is TGCAGTGCCTCCGGGTTCTATGGCTACACCTTC.

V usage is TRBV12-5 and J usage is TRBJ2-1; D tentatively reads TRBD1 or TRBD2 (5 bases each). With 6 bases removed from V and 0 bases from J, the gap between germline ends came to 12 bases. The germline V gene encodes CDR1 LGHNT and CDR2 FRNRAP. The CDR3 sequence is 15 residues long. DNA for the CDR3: TGTGCTAGTGGCTCCGAGGGGAGCTCCTACAATGAGCAGTTCTTC. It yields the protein CASGSEGSSYNEQFF.

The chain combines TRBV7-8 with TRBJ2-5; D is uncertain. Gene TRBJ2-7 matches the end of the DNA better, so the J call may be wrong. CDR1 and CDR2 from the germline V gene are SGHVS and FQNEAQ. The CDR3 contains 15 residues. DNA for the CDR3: TGTGCCAGCAACCTTCTGGGCATCGACTCCTACGAGCAGTACTTC. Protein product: CASNLLGIDSYEQYF.

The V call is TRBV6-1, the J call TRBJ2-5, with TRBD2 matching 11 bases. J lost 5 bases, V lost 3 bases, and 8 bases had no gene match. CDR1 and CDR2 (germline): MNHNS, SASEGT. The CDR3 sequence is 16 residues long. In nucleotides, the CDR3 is TGTGCCAGCAGTGATCACGTACTAGCGGGAGTGGAGACCCAGTACTTC. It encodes CASSDHVLAGVETQYF.

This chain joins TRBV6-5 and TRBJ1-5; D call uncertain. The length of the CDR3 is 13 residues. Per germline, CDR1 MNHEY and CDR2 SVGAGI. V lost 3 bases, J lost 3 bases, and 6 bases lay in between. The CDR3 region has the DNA TGTGCCAGCAGTTATGTACCCAATCAGCCCCAGCATTTT. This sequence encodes CASSYVPNQPQHF.

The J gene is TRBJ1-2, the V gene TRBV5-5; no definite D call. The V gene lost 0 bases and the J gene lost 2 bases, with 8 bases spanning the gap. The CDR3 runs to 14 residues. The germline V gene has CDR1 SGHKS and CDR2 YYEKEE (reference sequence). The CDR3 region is CASSLVSMNYGYTF. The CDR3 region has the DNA TGTGCCAGCAGCTTGGTATCGATGAACTATGGCTACACCTTC.

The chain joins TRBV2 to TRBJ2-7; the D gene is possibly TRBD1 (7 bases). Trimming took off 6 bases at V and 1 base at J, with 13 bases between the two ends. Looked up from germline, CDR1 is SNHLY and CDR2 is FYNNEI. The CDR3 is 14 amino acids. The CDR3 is CASRETGRSYEQYF. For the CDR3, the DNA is TGTGCCAGCAGAGAGACAGGGAGGTCCTACGAGCAGTACTTC.

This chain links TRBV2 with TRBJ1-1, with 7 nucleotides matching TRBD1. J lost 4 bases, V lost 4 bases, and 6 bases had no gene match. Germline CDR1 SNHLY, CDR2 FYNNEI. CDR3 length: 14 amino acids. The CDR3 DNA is TGTGCCAGCAGTGTGACAGGGACCTCCACTGAAGCTTTCTTT. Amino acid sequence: CASSVTGTSTEAFF.

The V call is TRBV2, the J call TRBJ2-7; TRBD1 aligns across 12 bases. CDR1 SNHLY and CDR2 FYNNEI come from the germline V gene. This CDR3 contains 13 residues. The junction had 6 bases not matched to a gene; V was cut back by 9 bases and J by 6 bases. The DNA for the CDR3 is TGTGCCAGTCTGGGGACAGGGGGCGCCGAGCAGTACTTC. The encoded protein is CASLGTGGAEQYF.

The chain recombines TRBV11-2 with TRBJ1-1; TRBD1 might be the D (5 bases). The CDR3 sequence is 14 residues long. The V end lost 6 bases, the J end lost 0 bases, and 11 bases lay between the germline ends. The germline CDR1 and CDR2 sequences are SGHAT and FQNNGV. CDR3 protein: CASRKDNLNTEAFF. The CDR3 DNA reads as TGTGCCAGCAGAAAGGACAACCTGAACACTGAAGCTTTCTTT.

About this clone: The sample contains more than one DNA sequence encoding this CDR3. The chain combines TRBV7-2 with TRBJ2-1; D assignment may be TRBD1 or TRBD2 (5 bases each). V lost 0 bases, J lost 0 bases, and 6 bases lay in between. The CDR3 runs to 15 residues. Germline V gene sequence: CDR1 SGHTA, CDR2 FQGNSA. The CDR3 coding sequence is TGTGCCAGCAGCTTAGCAGGGACCTCCTACAATGAGCAGTTCTTC. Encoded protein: CASSLAGTSYNEQFF. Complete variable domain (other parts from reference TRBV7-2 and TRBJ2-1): GAGVSQSPSNKVTEKGKDVELRCDPISGHTALYWYRQSLGQGLEFLIYFQGNSAPDKSGLPSDRFSAERTGGSVSTLTIQRTQQEDSAVYLCASSLAGTSYNEQFFGPGTRLTVL.

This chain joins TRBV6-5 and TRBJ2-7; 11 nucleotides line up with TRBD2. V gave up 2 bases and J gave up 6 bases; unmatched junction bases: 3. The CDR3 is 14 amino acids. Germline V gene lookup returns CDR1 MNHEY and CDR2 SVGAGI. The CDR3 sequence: CASSYVAGGPEQYF. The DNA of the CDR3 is TGTGCCAGCAGTTACGTAGCGGGAGGGCCCGAGCAGTACTTC.

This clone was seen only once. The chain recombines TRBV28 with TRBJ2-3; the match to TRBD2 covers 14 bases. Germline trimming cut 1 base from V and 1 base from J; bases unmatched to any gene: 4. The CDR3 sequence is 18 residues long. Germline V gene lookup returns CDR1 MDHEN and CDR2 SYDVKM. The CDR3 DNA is TGTGCCAGCAGTTTATCCGGGACTAGCGGGAGTGGCACAGATACGCAGTATTTT. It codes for CASSLSGTSGSGTDTQYF.

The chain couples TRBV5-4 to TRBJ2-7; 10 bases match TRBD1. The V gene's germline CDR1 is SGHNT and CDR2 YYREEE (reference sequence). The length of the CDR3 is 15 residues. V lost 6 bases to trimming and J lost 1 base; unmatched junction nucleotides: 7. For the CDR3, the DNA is TGTGCCAGCACCGAAAGACAGGGGGCGTCCTACGAGCAGTACTTC. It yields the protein CASTERQGASYEQYF.

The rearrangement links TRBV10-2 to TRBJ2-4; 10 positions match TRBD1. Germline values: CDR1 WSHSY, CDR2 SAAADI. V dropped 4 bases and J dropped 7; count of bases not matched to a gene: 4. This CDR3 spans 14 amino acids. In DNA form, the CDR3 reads TGCGCCAGCAGTGCACGGACAGGGGGGAACATTCAGTACTTC. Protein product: CASSARTGGNIQYF.